This T cell receptor (beta chain) was sequenced for a study of blood T cell repertoires in COVID-19. Across the whole study: Material from acute and convalescent COVID-19 was sourced from the United States, Italy and Spain.

Study members were between roughly 18 and 90 years old and lived in 25 or so US regions. Recovered status in Cohort 3 required two negative PCRs, clearance, or symptom resolution. Per the authors' pipeline: Quantification of nucleated cells was approximated via reference gene primer amplification. This table comes from immunoSEQ multiplex PCR, and its TCRdb copy is limited to in-frame clones, with some not included. V, J and clone size derive from that table, while D and trimming were established from the DNA sequence. The table lists roughly 330,000 clones, roughly 87% of them singletons. CDR3 length equals 14 residues. The J segment lost 4 bases and the V segment lost 4 bases, leaving 4 bases of the junction unmatched. Germline CDR1 SNHLY, CDR2 FYNNEI.

V usage is TRBV2 and J usage is TRBJ1-2, with TRBD1 matching over 9 bases. The sequence came from a woman in her twenties or thirties who had recovered from COVID-19. Material: PBMCs or T cells enriched from blood (not recorded which). The DNA for the CDR3 is TGTGCCAGCAGTGGGGGACAGGGTGGCTATGGCTACACCTTC. Its protein product is CASSGGQGGYGYTF.